This entry describes one T cell receptor beta chain. The antigen remains unidentified. The entry originates in a study of regulatory T cells in long-lasting Graves disease. Study-level results: Patients with persistent disease showed a bias toward TRBV28, TRBJ1-2 and TRBJ2-5. Lower TCR diversity was seen in persistent Graves' patients than in newly diagnosed ones.

Sequencing libraries for TCR beta were prepared with iRepertoire HTBI primers and Arm-PCR of CDR3 regions. Authors' analysis steps: The samples included approximately 60 TRBV and some 14 TRBJ segments. TCRdb ran MiXCR on the multiplex PCR reads and lists one entry per CDR3 protein. The V and J calls reflect TCRdb's pipeline rather than the authors' work. In the table there are approximately 290,000 distinct CDR3 sequences, around 20% of which are singletons. Time point noted: persistent/refractory GD, antithyroid drugs over 5 years with positive TRAb. Isolated PBMC RNA provided the starting material for the TCR library. The V end was cut by 4 bases, the J end by 7 bases, with 10 bases between. CDR1 and CDR2 from the germline V gene are MNHEY and SMNVEV (reference sequence). The CDR3 consists of 13 residues.

This material consisted of peripheral blood mononuclear cells (PBMCs), taken when the disease was refractory, from a patient treated with antithyroid drugs. This sequence joins TRBV27 and TRBJ2-2; D is possibly TRBD1 or TRBD2 (5 bases each). The TCR comes from a female donor with Graves disease. CDR3 sequence reads: CASSWGKGGELFF. The CDR3 region has the DNA TGTGCCAGCAGTTGGGGGAAGGGCGGGGAGCTGTTTTTT.